This T cell receptor (beta chain) derives from a study of T-cell reconstitution after alpha-beta-depleted transplantation in children. Preparing the TCRbeta library involved the use of unique molecular identifiers. TCRdb passed the PCR reads through MiXCR, listing each CDR3 protein once. The table has around 490,000 distinct CDR3 sequences, about an eighth seen once. General study findings and limits: Reportedly, roughly two months post-transplant, alpha-beta T cells arose from several hundred expanded graft clones. The authors attributed T-cell counts and diversity one year after transplant mostly to newly produced T cells. Day-60 TCRbeta diversity that was high in some patients was derived from surviving recipient T cells and thymic progenitors.

This clonotype was observed a handful of times. Its specificity is not known. The starting material was PBMCs, mostly from graft donor cells, obtained 180 days after TCRalphabeta/CD19-depleted stem cell transplant. This TCR derives from a female patient under 10 years old who had a stem cell transplant for aplastic anemia, so the T cells may come from the graft donor.

CDR3 protein: CSVEDWSSTDTQYF. DNA for the CDR3: TGCAGCGTTGAGGACTGGTCTAGCACAGATACGCAGTATTTT. The chain joins TRBV29-1 to TRBJ2-3; tentatively, D is TRBD2 (5 bases). In germline, CDR1 is SQVTM, CDR2 ANQGSEA. V shed 3 bases and J shed 0 bases, with 10 bases lying between them. CDR3 length equals 14 residues.